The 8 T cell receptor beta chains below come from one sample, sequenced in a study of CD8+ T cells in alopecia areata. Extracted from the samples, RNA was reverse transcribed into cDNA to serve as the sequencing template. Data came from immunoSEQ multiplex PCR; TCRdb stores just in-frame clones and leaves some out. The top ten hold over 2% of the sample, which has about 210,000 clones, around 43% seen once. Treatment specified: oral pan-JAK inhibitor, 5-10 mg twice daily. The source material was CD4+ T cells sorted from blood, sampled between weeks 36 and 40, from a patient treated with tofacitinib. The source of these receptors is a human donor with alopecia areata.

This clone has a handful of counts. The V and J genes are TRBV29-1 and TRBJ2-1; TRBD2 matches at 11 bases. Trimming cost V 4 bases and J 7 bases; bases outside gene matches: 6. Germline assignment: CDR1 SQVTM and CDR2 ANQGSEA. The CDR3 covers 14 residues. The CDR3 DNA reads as TGCAGCGTTGCCCGAGTAGCGGGAGGGAATGAGCAGTTCTTC. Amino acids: CSVARVAGGNEQFF.

The CDR3 sequence is CASNSQGPTNYGYTF. CDR3 DNA sequence: TGTGCCAGCAACTCTCAGGGTCCAACTAACTATGGCTACACCTTC. J is TRBJ1-2 and V is TRBV2, with D perhaps matching TRBD1 (5 bases). Deletions cut 7 bases from V and 0 bases from J, with 15 bases between. Germline loops: CDR1 SNHLY, CDR2 FYNNEI. The CDR3 is made up of 15 amino acids.

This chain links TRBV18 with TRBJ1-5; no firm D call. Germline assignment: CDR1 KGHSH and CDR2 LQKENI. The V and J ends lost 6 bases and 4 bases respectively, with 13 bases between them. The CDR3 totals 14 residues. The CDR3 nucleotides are TGTGCCAGCTCCTCCGGACTGAATAATCAGCCCCAGCATTTT. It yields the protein CASSSGLNNQPQHF.

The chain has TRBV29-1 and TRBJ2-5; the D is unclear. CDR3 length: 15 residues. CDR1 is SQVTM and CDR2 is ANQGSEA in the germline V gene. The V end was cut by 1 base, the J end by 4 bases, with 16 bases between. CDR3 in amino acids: CSVEVRRQRVETQYF. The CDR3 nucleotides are TGCAGCGTTGAAGTACGGCGCCAGCGAGTAGAGACCCAGTACTTC. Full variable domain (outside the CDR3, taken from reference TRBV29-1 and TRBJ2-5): SAVISQKPSRDICQRGTSLTIQCQVDSQVTMMFWYRQQPGQSLTLIATANQGSEATYESGFVIDKFPISRPNLTFSTLTVSNMSPEDSSIYLCSVEVRRQRVETQYFGPGTRLLVL.

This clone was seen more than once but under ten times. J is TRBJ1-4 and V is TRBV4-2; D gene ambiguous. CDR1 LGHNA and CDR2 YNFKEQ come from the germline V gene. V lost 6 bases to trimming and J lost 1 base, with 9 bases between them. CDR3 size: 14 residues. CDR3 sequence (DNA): TGTGCCAGCAGACAGCCTTTAACTAATGAAAAACTGTTTTTT. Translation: CASRQPLTNEKLFF.

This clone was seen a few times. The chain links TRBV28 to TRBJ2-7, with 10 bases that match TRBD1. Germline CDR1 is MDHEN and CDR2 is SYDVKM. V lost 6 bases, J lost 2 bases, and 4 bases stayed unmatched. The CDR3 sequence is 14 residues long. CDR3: CASRSTGGAYEQYF. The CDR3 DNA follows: TGTGCCAGCAGATCGACAGGGGGCGCCTACGAGCAGTACTTC.

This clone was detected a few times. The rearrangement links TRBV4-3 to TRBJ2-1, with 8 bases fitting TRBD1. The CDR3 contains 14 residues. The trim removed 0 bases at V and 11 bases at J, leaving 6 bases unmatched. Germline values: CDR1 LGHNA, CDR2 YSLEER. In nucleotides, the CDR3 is TGCGCCAGCAGCCAAGACGGGCAGGGGGCGAAGCAGTTCTTC. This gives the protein CASSQDGQGAKQFF.

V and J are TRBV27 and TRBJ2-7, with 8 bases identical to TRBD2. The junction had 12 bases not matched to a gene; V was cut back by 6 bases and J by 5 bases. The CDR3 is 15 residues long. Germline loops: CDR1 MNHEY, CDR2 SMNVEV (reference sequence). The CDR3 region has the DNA TGTGCCAGCAGCCCGGGGGAGCGGGAGACAAACGAGCAGTACTTC. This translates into CASSPGERETNEQYF.